This T cell receptor beta chain was found in a study of T cell responses to AZD1222 COVID-19 vaccine. Study-level findings and limits: All repertoire sampling was performed exclusively after the peak T cell response. Of the AZD1222 recipients, only 6 or 7 were seropositive at baseline.

Turning to this clone: The antigen is not known.

Libraries were prepared by immunoSEQ multiplex PCR; TCRdb keeps only in-frame clonotypes and omits some of them. The data hold under 250,000 clones, with more than 85% observed a single time. The receptor was isolated from an adult in good health. The sequenced sample was peripheral blood, obtained on day 0 of MenACWY control vaccination.

The CDR3 nucleotides are TGTGCCAGCAGCCAAGAAGATAGGCTAAGCGCTGAAGCTTTCTTT. The encoded protein is CASSQEDRLSAEAFF. V usage is TRBV4-2 and J usage is TRBJ1-1; D ambiguous. Trimming cost V 0 bases and J 6 bases, with 14 bases left between them. Germline CDR1 reads LGHNA; CDR2 reads YNFKEQ. This CDR3 has 15 residues.